The T cell receptor beta chain described here comes from a study of cytomegalovirus exposure and HLA in healthy donors. The PCR used 60 Vbeta and 13 Jbeta primers. Some clones are missing from TCRdb's copy, which holds only in-frame ones; the method was immunoSEQ multiplex PCR. The sample carries tens of thousands of clones, around two thirds recorded once. Turning to this clone: Its matching antigen is unknown.

Trimming stripped 5 bases from V and 6 bases from J, with 10 bases between. Germline lookup yields CDR1 SEHNR and CDR2 FQNEAQ (reference sequence). The CDR3 totals 12 residues. Overall study findings and caveats: Associated with HLA alleles at 0.05 false discovery rate in a later analysis were approximately 17,000 TCR beta sequences.

The chain is built from TRBV7-9 and TRBJ1-2; D possibly corresponds to TRBD1 (5 bases). This sequence was found in a woman aged 25 to 39 in good health and CMV-seropositive. The sample was PBMCs. The CDR3 DNA reads as TGTGCCAGCAGCCCAGTCAGGGATGGCTACACCTTC. Encoded protein: CASSPVRDGYTF.